The TCR beta chain described here comes from a study of cytomegalovirus exposure and HLA in healthy donors. PCR amplification relied on 60 Vbeta primers (plus 13 Jbeta primers). TCRdb's copy holds only in-frame clones and misses some; the assay was immunoSEQ multiplex PCR. The table records 85,000 to 130,000 clones, more than 75% of them present only once. V shed 3 bases and J shed 1 base, with 6 bases lying between them. The CDR3 sequence is 13 residues long. In germline, CDR1 is MDHEN, CDR2 SYDVKM. At sampling all donors were nominally healthy, likely with unrecorded immune exposures. Sequences were obtained from PBMCs. This chain uses TRBV28 with TRBJ1-1; no definite D call. The sequence was obtained from a woman aged 40 to 50 in good health and CMV-seronegative. CDR3 DNA: TGTGCCAGCAGTTTCTTCTCGAACACTGAAGCTTTCTTT. It is translated as CASSFFSNTEAFF.